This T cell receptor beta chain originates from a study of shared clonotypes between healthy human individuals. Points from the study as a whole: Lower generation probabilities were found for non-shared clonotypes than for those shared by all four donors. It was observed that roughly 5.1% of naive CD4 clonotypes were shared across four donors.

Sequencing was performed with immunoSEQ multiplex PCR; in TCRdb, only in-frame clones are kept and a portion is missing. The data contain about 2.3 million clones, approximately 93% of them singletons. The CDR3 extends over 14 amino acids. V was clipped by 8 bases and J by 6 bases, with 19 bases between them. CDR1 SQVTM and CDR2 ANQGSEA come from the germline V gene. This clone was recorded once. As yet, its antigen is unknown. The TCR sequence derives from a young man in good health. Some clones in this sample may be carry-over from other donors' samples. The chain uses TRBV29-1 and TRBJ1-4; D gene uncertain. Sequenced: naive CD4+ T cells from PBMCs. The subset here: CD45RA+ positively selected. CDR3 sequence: CSIYIMSLDEKLFF. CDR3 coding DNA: TGCAGCATCTATATAATGTCGTTGGATGAAAAACTGTTTTTT.